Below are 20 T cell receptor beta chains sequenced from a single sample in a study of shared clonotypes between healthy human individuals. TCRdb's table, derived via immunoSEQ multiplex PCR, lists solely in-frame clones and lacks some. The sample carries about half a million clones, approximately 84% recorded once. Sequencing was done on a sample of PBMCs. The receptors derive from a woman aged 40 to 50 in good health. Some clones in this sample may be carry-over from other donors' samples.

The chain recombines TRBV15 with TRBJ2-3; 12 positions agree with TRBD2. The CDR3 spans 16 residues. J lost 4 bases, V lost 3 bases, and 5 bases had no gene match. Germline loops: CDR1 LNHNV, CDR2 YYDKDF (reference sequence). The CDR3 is CATSSPSGRAPDTQYF. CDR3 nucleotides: TGTGCCACCAGCAGCCCTAGCGGGAGGGCCCCAGATACGCAGTATTTT.

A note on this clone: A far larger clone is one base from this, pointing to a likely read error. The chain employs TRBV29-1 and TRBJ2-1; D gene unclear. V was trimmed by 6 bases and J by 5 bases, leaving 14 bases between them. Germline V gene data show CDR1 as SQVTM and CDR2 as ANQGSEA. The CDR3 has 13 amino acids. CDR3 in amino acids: CSVAVTVNNEQFF. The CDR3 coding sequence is TGCAGCGTCGCTGTTACAGTGAACAATGAGCAGTTCTTC.

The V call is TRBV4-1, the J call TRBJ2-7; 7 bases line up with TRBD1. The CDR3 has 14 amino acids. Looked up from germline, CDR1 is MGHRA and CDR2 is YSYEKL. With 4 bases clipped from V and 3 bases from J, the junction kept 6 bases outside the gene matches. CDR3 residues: CASSLTGEGYEQYF. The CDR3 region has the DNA TGCGCCAGCAGCCTCACAGGGGAAGGCTACGAGCAGTACTTC.

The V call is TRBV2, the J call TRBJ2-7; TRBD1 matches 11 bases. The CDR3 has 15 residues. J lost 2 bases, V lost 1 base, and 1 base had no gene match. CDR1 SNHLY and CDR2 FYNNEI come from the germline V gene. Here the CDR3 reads CASSEEDRGPYEQYF. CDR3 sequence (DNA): TGTGCCAGCAGTGAAGAGGACAGGGGGCCCTACGAGCAGTACTTC. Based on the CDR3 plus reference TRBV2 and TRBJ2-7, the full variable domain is EPEVTQTPSHQVTQMGQEVILRCVPISNHLYFYWYRQILGQKVEFLVSFYNNEISEKSEIFDDQFSVERPDGSNFTLKIRSTKLEDSAMYFCASSEEDRGPYEQYFGPGTRLTVT.

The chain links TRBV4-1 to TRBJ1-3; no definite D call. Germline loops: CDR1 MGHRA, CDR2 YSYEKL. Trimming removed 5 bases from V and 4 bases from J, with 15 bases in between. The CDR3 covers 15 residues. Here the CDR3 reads CASSNYPPGGNTIYF. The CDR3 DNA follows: TGCGCCAGCAGCAACTATCCTCCGGGGGGAAACACCATATATTTT.

CDR3 loop: CASSLPGKGETQYF. CDR3 DNA: TGTGCCAGCAGTTTACCGGGAAAAGGGGAGACCCAGTACTTC. The chain couples TRBV27 to TRBJ2-5, with a weak D call TRBD2 (5 bases). V gave up 2 bases and J gave up 5 bases, with 12 bases separating them. Germline V gives CDR1 MNHEY, CDR2 SMNVEV (reference sequence). CDR3 size: 14 residues.

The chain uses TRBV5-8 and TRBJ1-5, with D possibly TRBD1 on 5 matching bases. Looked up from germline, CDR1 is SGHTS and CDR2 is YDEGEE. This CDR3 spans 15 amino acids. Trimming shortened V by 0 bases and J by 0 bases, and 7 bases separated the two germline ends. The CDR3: CASSLGQSSNQPQHF. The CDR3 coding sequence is TGTGCCAGCAGCTTGGGACAGTCTAGCAATCAGCCCCAGCATTTT.

The CDR3, as DNA: TGTGCCAGCAGCGACTTTAGACAGGGATGGGCTGAAGGAGCTTTCTTT. Its protein is CASSDFRQGWAEGAFF. This rearrangement joins TRBV7-6 to TRBJ1-1; 7 bases align to TRBD1. The CDR3 length is 16 residues. Germline V gene lookup returns CDR1 SGHVS and CDR2 FNYEAQ. With V trimmed by 5 bases and J by 10 bases, 19 bases remained unmatched. The entire variable domain, with the rest obtained from reference TRBV7-6 and TRBJ1-1, is as follows: GAGVSQSPRYKVTKRGQDVALRCDPISGHVSLYWYRQALGQGPEFLTYFNYEAQQDKSGLPNDRFSAERPEGSISTLTIQRTEQRDSAMYRCASSDFRQGWAEGAFFGQGTRLTVV.

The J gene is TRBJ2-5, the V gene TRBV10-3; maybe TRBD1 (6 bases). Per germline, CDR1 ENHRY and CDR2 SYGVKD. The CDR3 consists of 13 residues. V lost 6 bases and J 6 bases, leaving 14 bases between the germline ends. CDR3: CAISARDKKTQYF. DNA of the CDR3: TGTGCCATCAGCGCTCGGGACAAAAAGACCCAGTACTTC.

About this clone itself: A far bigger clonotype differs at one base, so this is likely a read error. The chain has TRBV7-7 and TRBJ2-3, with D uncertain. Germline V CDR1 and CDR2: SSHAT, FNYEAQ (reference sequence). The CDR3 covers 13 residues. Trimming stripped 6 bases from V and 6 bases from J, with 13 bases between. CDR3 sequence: CASSPLILDTQYF. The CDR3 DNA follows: TGTGCCAGCAGTCCCTTAATTTTGGATACGCAGTATTTT.

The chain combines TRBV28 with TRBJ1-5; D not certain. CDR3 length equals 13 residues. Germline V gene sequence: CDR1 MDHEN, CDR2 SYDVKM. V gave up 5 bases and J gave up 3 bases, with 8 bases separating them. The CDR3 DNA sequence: TGTGCCAGCAGTAATACAGCCAATCAGCCCCAGCATTTT. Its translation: CASSNTANQPQHF. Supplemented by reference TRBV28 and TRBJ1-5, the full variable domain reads DVKVTQSSRYLVKRTGEKVFLECVQDMDHENMFWYRQDPGLGLRLIYFSYDVKMKEKGDIPEGYSVSREKKERFSLILESASTNQTSMYLCASSNTANQPQHFGDGTRLSIL.

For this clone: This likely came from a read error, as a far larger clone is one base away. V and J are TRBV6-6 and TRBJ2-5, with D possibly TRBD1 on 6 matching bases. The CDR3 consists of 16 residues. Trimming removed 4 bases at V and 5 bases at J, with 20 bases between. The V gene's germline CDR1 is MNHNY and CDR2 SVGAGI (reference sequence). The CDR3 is CASSCLPGQREETQYF. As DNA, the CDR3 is TGTGCCAGCAGTTGCCTGCCGGGACAAAGGGAGGAGACCCAGTACTTC.

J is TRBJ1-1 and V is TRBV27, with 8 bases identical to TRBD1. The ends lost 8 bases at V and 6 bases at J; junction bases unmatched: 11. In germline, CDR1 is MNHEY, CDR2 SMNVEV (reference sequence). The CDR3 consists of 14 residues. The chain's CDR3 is CASGPGGGIPEAFF. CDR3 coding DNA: TGTGCCAGCGGACCAGGGGGCGGGATCCCTGAAGCTTTCTTT.

CDR3 nucleotide sequence: TGTGCCAGCAGCCCGAGCGGGAACCACAATGAGCAGTTCTTC. Translated, it gives CASSPSGNHNEQFF. V and J are TRBV9 and TRBJ2-1, with 7 bases aligning to TRBD2. V lost 4 bases to trimming and J lost 5 bases; unmatched junction nucleotides: 6. There are 14 residues in the CDR3. From germline, CDR1 is SGDLS and CDR2 YYNGEE.

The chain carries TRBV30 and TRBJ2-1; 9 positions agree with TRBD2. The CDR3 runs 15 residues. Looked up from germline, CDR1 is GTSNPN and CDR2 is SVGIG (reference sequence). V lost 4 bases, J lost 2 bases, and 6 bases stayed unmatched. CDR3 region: CAWTGGRAPYNEQFF. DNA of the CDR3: TGTGCCTGGACGGGCGGGAGGGCCCCCTACAATGAGCAGTTCTTC.

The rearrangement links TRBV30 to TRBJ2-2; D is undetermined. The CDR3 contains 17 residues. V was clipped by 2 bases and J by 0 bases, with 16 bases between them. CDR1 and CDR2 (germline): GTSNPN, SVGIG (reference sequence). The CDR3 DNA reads TGTGCCTGGAGTACCATCGGGCAGGCGTCGAACACCGGGGAGCTGTTTTTT. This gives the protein CAWSTIGQASNTGELFF.

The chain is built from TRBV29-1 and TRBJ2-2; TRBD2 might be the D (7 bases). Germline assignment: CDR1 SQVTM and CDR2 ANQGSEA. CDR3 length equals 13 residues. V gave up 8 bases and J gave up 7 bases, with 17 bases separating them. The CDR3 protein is CSSPGGQNGELFF. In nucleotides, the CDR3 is TGCAGCTCCCCCGGGGGGCAAAACGGGGAGCTGTTTTTT.

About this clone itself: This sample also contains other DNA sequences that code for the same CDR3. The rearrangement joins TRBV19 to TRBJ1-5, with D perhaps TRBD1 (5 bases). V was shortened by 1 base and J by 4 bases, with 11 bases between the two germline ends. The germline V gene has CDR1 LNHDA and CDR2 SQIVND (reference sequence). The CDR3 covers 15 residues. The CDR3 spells CASSIGRGGNQPQHF. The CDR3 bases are TGTGCCAGTAGTATAGGACGTGGGGGGAATCAGCCCCAGCATTTT.

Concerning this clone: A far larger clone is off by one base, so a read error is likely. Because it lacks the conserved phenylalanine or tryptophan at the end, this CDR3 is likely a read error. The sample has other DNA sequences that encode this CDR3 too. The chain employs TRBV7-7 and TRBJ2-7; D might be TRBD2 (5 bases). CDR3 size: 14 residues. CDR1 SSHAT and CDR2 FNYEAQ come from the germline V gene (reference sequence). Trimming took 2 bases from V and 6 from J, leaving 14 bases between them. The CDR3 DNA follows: TGTGCCAGCAGCTTACAACCGGGGTCGAGCGAGCAGTACTTA. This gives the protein CASSLQPGSSEQYL.

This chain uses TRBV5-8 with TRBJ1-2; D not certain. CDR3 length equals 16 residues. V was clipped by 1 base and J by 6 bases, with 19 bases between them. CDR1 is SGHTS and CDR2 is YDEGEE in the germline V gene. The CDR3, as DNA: TGTGCCAGCAGCTTGAGGCACCTATCACCTCCTAATGGCTACACCTTC. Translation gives CASSLRHLSPPNGYTF.